The clone carrying this T cell receptor (beta chain) showed up just a few times. Its antigen remains unidentified. Autologous stem cell transplantation was followed by relapse in every patient, and brentuximab vedotin exposure varied. Classifying best responses yielded complete response, partial response or progressive disease. CDR1 is SGDLS and CDR2 is YYNGEE in the germline V gene. This CDR3 has 16 residues. Between the trimmed V and J ends, which lost 0 bases and 2 bases, there was a span of 13 bases. TCRdb's table, derived via immunoSEQ multiplex PCR, lists solely in-frame clones and lacks some. This table holds roughly 70,000 clones, roughly two thirds found once. This sample was included in a study of PD-1 blockade in classical Hodgkin lymphoma. Findings and caveats of the study: Those patients who began receiving nivolumab less than 1 year after ASCT had lower diversity, and they were excluded.

The rearrangement links TRBV9 to TRBJ2-3, with D perhaps TRBD1 (7 bases). Sequenced here: peripheral blood mononuclear cells (PBMCs), sampled before the second cycle of nivolumab. This sequence was found in a human donor with classical Hodgkin lymphoma. Here the CDR3 DNA reads TGTGCCAGCAGCGTAGTGGCAGGGGGACTCACAGATACGCAGTATTTT. Translating gives CASSVVAGGLTDTQYF.